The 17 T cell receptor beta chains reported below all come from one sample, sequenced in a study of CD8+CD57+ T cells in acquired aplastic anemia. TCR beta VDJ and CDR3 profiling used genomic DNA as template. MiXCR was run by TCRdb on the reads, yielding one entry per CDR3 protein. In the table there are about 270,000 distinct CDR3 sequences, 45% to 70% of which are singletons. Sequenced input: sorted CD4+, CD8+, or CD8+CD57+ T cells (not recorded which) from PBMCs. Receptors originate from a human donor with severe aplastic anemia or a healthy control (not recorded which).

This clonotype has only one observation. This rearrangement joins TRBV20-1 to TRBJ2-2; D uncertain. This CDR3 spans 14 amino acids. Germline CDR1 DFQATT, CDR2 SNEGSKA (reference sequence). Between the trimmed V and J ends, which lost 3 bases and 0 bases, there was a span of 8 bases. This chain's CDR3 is CSARAEPNTGELFF. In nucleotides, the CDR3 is TGCAGTGCTAGGGCGGAACCGAACACCGGGGAGCTGTTTTTT.

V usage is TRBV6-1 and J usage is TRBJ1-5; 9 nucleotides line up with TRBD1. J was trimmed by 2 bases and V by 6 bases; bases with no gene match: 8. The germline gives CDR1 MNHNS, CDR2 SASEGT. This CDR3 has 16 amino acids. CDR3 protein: CASRLQGARGNQPQHF. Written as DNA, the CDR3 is TGTGCCAGCAGACTACAGGGGGCGCGCGGCAATCAGCCCCAGCATTTT.

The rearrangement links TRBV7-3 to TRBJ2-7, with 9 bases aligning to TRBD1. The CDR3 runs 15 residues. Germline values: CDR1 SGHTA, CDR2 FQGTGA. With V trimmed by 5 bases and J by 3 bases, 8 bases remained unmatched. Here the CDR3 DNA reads TGTGCCAGCAGCATATCCTCGGACAGGGGCTACGAGCAGTACTTC. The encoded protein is CASSISSDRGYEQYF.

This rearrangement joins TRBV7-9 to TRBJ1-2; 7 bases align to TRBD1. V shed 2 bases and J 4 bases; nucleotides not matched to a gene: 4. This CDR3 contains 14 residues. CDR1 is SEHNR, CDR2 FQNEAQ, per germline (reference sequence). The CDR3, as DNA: TGTGCCAGCAGCTTAAGCGCAGGGGGCTATGGCTACACCTTC. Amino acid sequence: CASSLSAGGYGYTF. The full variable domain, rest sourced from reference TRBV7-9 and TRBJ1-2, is DTGVSQNPRHKITKRGQNVTFRCDPISEHNRLYWYRQTLGQGPEFLTYFQNEAQLEKSRLLSDRFSAERPKGSFSTLEIQRTEQGDSAMYLCASSLSAGGYGYTFGSGTRLTVV.

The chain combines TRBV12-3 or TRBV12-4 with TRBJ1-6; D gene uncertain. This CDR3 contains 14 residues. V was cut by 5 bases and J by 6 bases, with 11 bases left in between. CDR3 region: CASSPSPGNSPLHF. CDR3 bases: TGTGCCAGCAGTCCTTCTCCTGGTAATTCACCCCTCCACTTT.

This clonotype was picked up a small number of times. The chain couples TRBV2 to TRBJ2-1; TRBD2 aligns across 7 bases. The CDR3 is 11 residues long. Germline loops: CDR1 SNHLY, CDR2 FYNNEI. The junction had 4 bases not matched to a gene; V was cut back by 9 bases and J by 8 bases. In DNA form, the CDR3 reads TGTGCCAGTGTCCGGGGGGATGAGCAGTTCTTC. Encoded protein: CASVRGDEQFF.

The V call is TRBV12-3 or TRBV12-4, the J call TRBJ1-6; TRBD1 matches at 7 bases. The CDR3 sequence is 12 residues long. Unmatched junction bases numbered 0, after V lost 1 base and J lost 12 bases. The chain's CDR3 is CASSLGTGPLHF. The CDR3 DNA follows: TGTGCCAGCAGTTTAGGGACAGGACCCCTCCACTTT.

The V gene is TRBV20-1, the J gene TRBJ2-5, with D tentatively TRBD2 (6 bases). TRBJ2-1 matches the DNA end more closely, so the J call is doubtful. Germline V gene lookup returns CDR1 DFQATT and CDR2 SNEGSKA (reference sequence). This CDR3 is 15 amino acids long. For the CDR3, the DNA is TGCAGTGCTTCGGGAGTCCGACCCCCTAGGGATGAGCAGTTCTTC. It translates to CSASGVRPPRDEQFF.

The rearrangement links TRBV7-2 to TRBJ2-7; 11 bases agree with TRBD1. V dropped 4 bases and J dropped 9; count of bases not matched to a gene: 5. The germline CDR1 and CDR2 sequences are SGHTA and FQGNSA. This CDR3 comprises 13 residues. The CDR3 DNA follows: TGTGCCAGCAGCTATGGACAGGGGGCGAGGCAGTACTTC. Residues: CASSYGQGARQYF.

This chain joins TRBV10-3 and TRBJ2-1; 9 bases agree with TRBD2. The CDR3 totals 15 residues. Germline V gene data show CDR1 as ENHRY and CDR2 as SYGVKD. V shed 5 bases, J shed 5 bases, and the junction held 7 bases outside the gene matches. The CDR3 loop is CAISKTSGKDNEQFF. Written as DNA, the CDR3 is TGTGCCATCAGTAAGACTAGCGGAAAAGACAATGAGCAGTTCTTC.

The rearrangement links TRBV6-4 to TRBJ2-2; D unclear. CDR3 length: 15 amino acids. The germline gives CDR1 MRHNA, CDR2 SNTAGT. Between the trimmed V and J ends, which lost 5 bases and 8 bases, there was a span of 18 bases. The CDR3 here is CASSPDWSREGELFF. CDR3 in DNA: TGTGCCAGCAGTCCCGACTGGTCTCGTGAAGGGGAGCTGTTTTTT.

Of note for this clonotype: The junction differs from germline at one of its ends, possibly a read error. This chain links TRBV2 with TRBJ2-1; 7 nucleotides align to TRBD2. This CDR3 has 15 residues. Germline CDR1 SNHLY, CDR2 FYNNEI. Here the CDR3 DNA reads TGCGCCAGCAGTGGACAAGCGGGATCCTACAAGGAGCAGTTCTTC. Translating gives CASSGQAGSYKEQFF.

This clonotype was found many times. CDR3 in amino acids: CSAREERGDEKLFF. The CDR3 coding sequence is TGCAGTGCTAGAGAGGAAAGGGGGGATGAAAAACTGTTTTTT. The chain links TRBV20-1 to TRBJ1-4, with D maybe TRBD1 (6 bases). V lost 0 bases and J 6 bases, leaving 11 bases between the germline ends. The CDR3 loop spans 14 amino acids. Germline CDR1 DFQATT, CDR2 SNEGSKA (reference sequence).

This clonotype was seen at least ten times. As DNA, the CDR3 is TGTGCCAGCAGCCCCCCTGGCAATAGCGGGGGGCCCACCTACGAGCAGTACTTC. Residues: CASSPPGNSGGPTYEQYF. V usage is TRBV9 and J usage is TRBJ2-7; TRBD2 aligns across 10 bases. This CDR3 is 18 amino acids long. CDR1 SGDLS and CDR2 YYNGEE come from the germline V gene. Germline trimming cut 4 bases from V and 2 bases from J; bases unmatched to any gene: 15.

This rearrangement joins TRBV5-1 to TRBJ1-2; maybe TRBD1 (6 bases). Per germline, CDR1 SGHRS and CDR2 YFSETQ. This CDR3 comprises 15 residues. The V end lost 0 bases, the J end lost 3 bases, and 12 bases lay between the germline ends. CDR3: CASSLAGGPDYGYTF. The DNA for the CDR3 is TGCGCCAGCAGCTTGGCCGGGGGGCCGGACTATGGCTACACCTTC.

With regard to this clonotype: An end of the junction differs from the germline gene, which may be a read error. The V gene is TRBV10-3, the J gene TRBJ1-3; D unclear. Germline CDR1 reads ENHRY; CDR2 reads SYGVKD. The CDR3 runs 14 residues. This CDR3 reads CATSESGSGNTIYF. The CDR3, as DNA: TGTGCCACCAGTGAGTCGGGTTCCGGGAACACCATATATTTT.

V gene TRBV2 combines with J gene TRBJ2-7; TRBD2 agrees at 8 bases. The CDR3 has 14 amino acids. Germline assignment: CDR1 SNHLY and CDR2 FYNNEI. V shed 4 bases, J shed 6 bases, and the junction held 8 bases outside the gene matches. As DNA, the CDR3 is TGTGCCAGCAGTGCAAGCGGGAGTCGAATCGAGCAGTACTTC. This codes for CASSASGSRIEQYF.